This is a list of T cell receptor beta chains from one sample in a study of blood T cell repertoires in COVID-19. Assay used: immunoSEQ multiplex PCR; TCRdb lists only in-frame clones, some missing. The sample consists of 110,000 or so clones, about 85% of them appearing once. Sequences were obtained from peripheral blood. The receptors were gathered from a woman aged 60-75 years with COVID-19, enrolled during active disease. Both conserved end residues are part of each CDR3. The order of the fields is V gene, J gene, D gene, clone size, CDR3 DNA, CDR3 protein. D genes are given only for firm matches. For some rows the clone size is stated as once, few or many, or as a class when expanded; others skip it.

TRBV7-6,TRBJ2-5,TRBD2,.,TGTGCCAGCAGCTTTCTGCGAGCGGGGGCCCTGTACCAAGAGACCCAGTACTTC,CASSFLRAGALYQETQYF
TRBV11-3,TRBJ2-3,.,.,TGTGCCAGCAGCTTAGAAGAGTGGGATACGCAGTATTTT,CASSLEEWDTQYF
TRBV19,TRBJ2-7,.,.,TGTGCCAGACCCCAAGCGTCCGGCCCTCGAACCTACGAGCAGTACTTC,CARPQASGPRTYEQYF
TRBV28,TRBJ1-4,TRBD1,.,TGTGCCAGCAGTTTATTTCAGGGGGCGAGGGAAAAACTGTTTTTT,CASSLFQGAREKLFF
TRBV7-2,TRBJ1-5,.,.,TGTGCCAGCAGCTTATTTGGACAGTTCCAGCCCCAGCATTTT,CASSLFGQFQPQHF
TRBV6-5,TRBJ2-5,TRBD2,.,TGTGCCAGCAGTTACTCCACGGGACTAGACCAAGAGACCCAGTACTTC,CASSYSTGLDQETQYF
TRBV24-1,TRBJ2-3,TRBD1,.,TGTGCCACCAGTGATTTTTTGAAGGGGGCGAAGGCAGATACGCAGTATTTT,CATSDFLKGAKADTQYF
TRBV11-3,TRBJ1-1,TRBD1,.,TGTGCCAGCAGCCGGGGACAGGGGGGCACTGAAGCTTTCTTT,CASSRGQGGTEAFF
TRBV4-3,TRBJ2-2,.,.,TGCGCCAGCAGCCAAGGAGGGCACACCGGGGAGCTGTTTTTT,CASSQGGHTGELFF
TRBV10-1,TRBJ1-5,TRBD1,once,TGCGCCAGCAAAAAAGGGCGACAGGGGGCGAATCAGCCCCAGCATTTT,CASKKGRQGANQPQHF
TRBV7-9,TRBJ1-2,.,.,TGTGCCAGCAGCCCGCGGCGTCCCACGAGGGGCTACACCTTC,CASSPRRPTRGYTF
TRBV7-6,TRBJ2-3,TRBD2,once,TGTGCCAGCAGCCCCAGTAGCGGGAGCACAGATACGCAGTATTTT,CASSPSSGSTDTQYF
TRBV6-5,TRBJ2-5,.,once,TGTGCCAGCACCCGTGGGCGGGCAGGACAAGAGACCCAGTACTTC,CASTRGRAGQETQYF
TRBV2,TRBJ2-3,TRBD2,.,TGTGCCAGCCACGAGCGGGATGATCCCACAGATACGCAGTATTTT,CASHERDDPTDTQYF
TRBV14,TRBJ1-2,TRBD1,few,TGTGCCAGCAGCCCCCGACAGGGGGCAATCCGTGGCTACACCTTC,CASSPRQGAIRGYTF
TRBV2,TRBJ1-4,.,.,TGTGCCAGCAGTGAGGCAGGCTGGGAAAAACTGTTTTTT,CASSEAGWEKLFF
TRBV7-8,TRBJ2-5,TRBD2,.,TGTGCCAGCAGTCCCTCTGCGGGACTAGGTCAGGAGACCCAGTACTTC,CASSPSAGLGQETQYF
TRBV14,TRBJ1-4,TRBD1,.,TGTGCCAGCAGCCAAGATGCTTTCGGGTCAGGGGGTGAAAAACTGTTTTTT,CASSQDAFGSGGEKLFF
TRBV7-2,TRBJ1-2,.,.,TGTGCCAGCAGCTTAGAATACCTAACTATGGGCTACACCTTC,CASSLEYLTMGYTF
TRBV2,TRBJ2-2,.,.,TGTGCCAGCCCCAAGGAGTCAGCTACGAACACCGGGGAGCTGTTTTTT,CASPKESATNTGELFF
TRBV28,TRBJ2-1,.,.,TGTGCCAGCAGTTCAGGTGCGGGCGGTGAGCAGTTCTTC,CASSSGAGGEQFF
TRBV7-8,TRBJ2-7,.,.,TGTGCCAGCAGCTTAAAGCCGTACGAGCAGTACTTC,CASSLKPYEQYF
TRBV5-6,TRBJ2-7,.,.,TGTGCCAGCAGCCATAGCTTCTCGGCCTACGAGCAGTACTTC,CASSHSFSAYEQYF
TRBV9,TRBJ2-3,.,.,TGTGCCAGCAGCGTAGACGGGGGGCCCGATACGCAGTATTTT,CASSVDGGPDTQYF
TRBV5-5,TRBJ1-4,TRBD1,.,TGTGCCAGCAGCCGAACAGGGGGCGATGAAAAACTGTTTTTT,CASSRTGGDEKLFF
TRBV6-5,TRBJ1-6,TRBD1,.,TGTGCCAGCAGTTACGGGACAGGGAACGATAATTCACCCCTCCACTTT,CASSYGTGNDNSPLHF
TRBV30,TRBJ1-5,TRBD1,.,TGTGCCTGGAGTTTTACCGGGACAGGTGATCAGCCCCAGCATTTT,CAWSFTGTGDQPQHF
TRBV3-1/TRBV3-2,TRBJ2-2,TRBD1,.,TGTGCCAGCAGTTCGACAGGGATGGGAACCGGGGAGCTGTTTTTT,CASSSTGMGTGELFF
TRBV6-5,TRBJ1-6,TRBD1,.,TGTGCCAGCAGTTACGTGGGGACAGTTCACTCACCCCTCCACTTT,CASSYVGTVHSPLHF
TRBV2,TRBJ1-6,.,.,TGTGCCAGCAGGGTTGATCAGGGATCACCCCTCCACTTT,CASRVDQGSPLHF
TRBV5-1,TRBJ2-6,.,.,TGCGCCAGCAGCTTGGCAGGGTCTGGGGCCAACGTCCTGACTTTC,CASSLAGSGANVLTF
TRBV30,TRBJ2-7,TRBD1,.,TGTGCCTGGAGCCCAGAGCCTAGGACAGGGGGTGAGCAGTACTTC,CAWSPEPRTGGEQYF
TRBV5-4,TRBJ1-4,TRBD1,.,TGTGCCAGCAGCCCGGACAGGAGTGAAAAACTGTTTTTT,CASSPDRSEKLFF
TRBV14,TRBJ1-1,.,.,TGTGCCAGCACCCTCTTCAGGGCGGGATCGAACACTGAAGCTTTCTTT,CASTLFRAGSNTEAFF
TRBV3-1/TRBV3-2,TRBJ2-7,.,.,TGTGCCAGCAGCTTGAGGACAGACCCTTCCACCTACGAGCAGTACTTC,CASSLRTDPSTYEQYF
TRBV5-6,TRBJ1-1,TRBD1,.,TGTGCCAGCATGGAGCTCACAGGGGGGATTACTGAAGCTTTCTTT,CASMELTGGITEAFF